Listed below are T cell receptor beta chains from one sample, sequenced in a study of blood T cell repertoires in COVID-19. Profiling relied on immunoSEQ multiplex PCR, and the TCRdb table lists in-frame clones only, not all of them. The data contain over 200,000 clones, around 85% of them seen just once; the ten biggest clones take up approximately 7.2%. Sequenced: peripheral blood. The receptors here all came from an elderly woman with acute or convalescent COVID-19. Each CDR3 is given with its conserved first and last residue. The D gene is left open where the match is weak. Clone size appears in some rows only: once, few, many, or a class for an expanded clone.

CDR3aa	CDR3nt	abundance	v_gene	j_gene	d_gene
CASSQDSQRSPYEQYF	TGCGCCAGCAGCCAAGATAGCCAGCGGTCTCCCTACGAGCAGTACTTC	NA	TRBV4-1	TRBJ2-7	NA
CASSQAGETSCF	TGTGCCAGCAGCCAAGCGGGGGAGACTAGTTGCTTC	NA	TRBV3-1/TRBV3-2	TRBJ2-4	NA
CASSHGHPYEQYF	TGTGCCAGCAGCCACGGACATCCCTACGAGCAGTACTTC	NA	TRBV7-2	TRBJ2-7	NA
CAISESADSYEQYF	TGTGCCATCAGTGAGTCGGCAGACTCCTACGAGCAGTACTTC	NA	TRBV10-3	TRBJ2-7	NA
CASSADGGGYTF	TGTGCCAGCAGCGCCGACGGAGGTGGCTACACCTTC	few	TRBV9	TRBJ1-2	NA
CASSQERGGANTQYF	TGTGCCAGCAGCCAAGAAAGGGGTGGAGCCAATACGCAGTATTTT	NA	TRBV4-2	TRBJ2-3	NA
CASSSVRAATNEKLFF	TGTGCCAGCAGTTCGGTGAGGGCAGCAACTAATGAAAAACTGTTTTTT	once	TRBV27	TRBJ1-4	NA
CAWSVKREKSAYEQYF	TGTGCCTGGAGTGTAAAGCGGGAGAAATCCGCGTACGAGCAGTACTTC	NA	TRBV30	TRBJ2-7	TRBD2
CATNLRHGNSPLHF	TGTGCCACCAATCTAAGACATGGAAATTCACCCCTCCACTTT	NA	TRBV27	TRBJ1-6	NA
CASSVGLEGYEQYF	TGTGCCAGCAGCGTAGGCCTCGAGGGCTACGAGCAGTACTTC	NA	TRBV9	TRBJ2-7	NA
CASSPGSGQGYSVSETQYF	TGTGCCAGCAGCCCCGGGTCTGGACAGGGATATTCCGTATCGGAGACCCAGTACTTC	NA	TRBV5-6	TRBJ2-5	TRBD1
CASSEAPRGLSPLHF	TGTGCCAGCAGTGAGGCGCCAAGGGGGCTTTCACCCCTCCACTTT	NA	TRBV2	TRBJ1-6	TRBD1
CASSQTGTNYGYTF	TGTGCCAGCAGCCAAACCGGGACTAACTATGGCTACACCTTC	NA	TRBV4-2	TRBJ1-2	NA
CASSLRPRDGELFF	TGTGCCAGCAGCTTAAGGCCACGGGACGGGGAGCTGTTTTTT	NA	TRBV11-2	TRBJ2-2	NA
CASSLWAGGEYEQYF	TGTGCCAGCAGCTTGTGGGCAGGGGGCGAGTACGAGCAGTACTTC	NA	TRBV5-4	TRBJ2-7	TRBD1
CAWSRLSGGEQYF	TGTGCCTGGAGCCGTTTATCCGGTGGCGAGCAGTACTTC	NA	TRBV30	TRBJ2-7	NA
CASSFQGQETQYF	TGCGCCAGCAGCTTTCAGGGGCAAGAGACCCAGTACTTC	NA	TRBV5-1	TRBJ2-5	NA
CATSEGPTSNTEAFF	TGTGCCACTTCAGAGGGCCCGACCTCTAACACTGAAGCTTTCTTT	NA	TRBV24-1	TRBJ1-1	NA
CASSFVEAETQYF	TGTGCCAGCAGTTTCGTGGAAGCGGAGACCCAGTACTTC	NA	TRBV12-3/TRBV12-4	TRBJ2-5	NA
CASSDWVRGGHNEQFF	TGTGCCAGCAGTGATTGGGTGCGGGGGGGCCATAATGAGCAGTTCTTC	NA	TRBV2	TRBJ2-1	TRBD2
CASSGQGGGTGELFF	TGCGCCAGCAGCGGACAGGGAGGGGGCACCGGGGAGCTGTTTTTT	NA	TRBV5-1	TRBJ2-2	NA
CASSERQGAYEQYF	TGTGCCAGCAGTGAGCGTCAGGGGGCTTACGAGCAGTACTTC	NA	TRBV2	TRBJ2-7	TRBD1
CASSLELDTYNEQFF	TGTGCCAGCAGCTTAGAACTAGATACCTACAATGAGCAGTTCTTC	NA	TRBV7-6	TRBJ2-1	NA
CASSQDRNNSPLHF	TGCGCCAGCAGCCAGGACAGAAATAATTCACCCCTCCACTTT	NA	TRBV5-1	TRBJ1-6	NA
CASSPWTSGAFDNEQFF	TGTGCCAGCAGCCCTTGGACTAGCGGGGCCTTCGACAATGAGCAGTTCTTC	many	TRBV3-1/TRBV3-2	TRBJ2-1	TRBD2
CASSERGDRGRDNQPQHF	TGTGCCAGCAGTGAAAGGGGGGACAGGGGGCGGGACAATCAGCCCCAGCATTTT	NA	TRBV6-1	TRBJ1-5	TRBD1
CASGAGGPDTQYF	TGTGCCAGCGGGGCAGGGGGCCCAGATACGCAGTATTTT	NA	TRBV19	TRBJ2-3	TRBD1
CASSWTGEGGYTF	TGTGCCAGCAGTTGGACAGGGGAGGGTGGCTACACCTTC	NA	TRBV2	TRBJ1-2	TRBD1
CASRPYRQGSTILAKNIQYF	TGTGCCAGCAGGCCCTACCGACAGGGCTCTACTATTTTAGCCAAAAACATTCAGTACTTC	NA	TRBV27	TRBJ2-4	TRBD1
CASSSRQGNQPQHF	TGTGCCAGCAGTTCTCGACAGGGGAATCAGCCCCAGCATTTT	NA	TRBV27	TRBJ1-5	TRBD1
CASSPGTALLGTQYF	TGCGCCAGCAGCCCCGGGACAGCCCTTTTAGGGACCCAGTACTTC	many	TRBV4-1	TRBJ2-5	TRBD1
CASSTGTGNTIYF	TGTGCCAGCAGCACAGGGACTGGAAACACCATATATTTT	NA	TRBV7-2	TRBJ1-3	NA
CASSRSRVGNQPQHF	TGTGCCAGCAGTCGGTCCAGGGTGGGGAATCAGCCCCAGCATTTT	NA	TRBV6-5	TRBJ1-5	NA
CASSHRDSNGYTF	TGTGCCAGCAGCCACCGGGACTCTAATGGCTACACCTTC	NA	TRBV3-1/TRBV3-2	TRBJ1-2	NA
CASSYSTEGMLTF	TGTGCCAGCAGTTACTCGACGGAGGGTATGTTAACTTTC	few	TRBV6-6	TRBJ2-6	NA
CASVTSGSYEQYF	TGTGCCAGCGTGACTAGCGGGAGTTACGAGCAGTACTTC	NA	TRBV28	TRBJ2-7	TRBD2
CASSPEHGELFF	TGTGCCAGCTCCCCTGAGCACGGGGAGCTGTTTTTT	NA	TRBV18	TRBJ2-2	NA
CASRTVSNEKLFF	TGTGCCAGTAGGACAGTCTCTAATGAAAAACTGTTTTTT	NA	TRBV19	TRBJ1-4	NA
CASSTRDSLNTEAFF	TGTGCCAGCAGCACCCGGGACAGCCTGAACACTGAAGCTTTCTTT	once	TRBV9	TRBJ1-1	TRBD1
CASSVGLRTGELFF	TGTGCCAGCAGCGTGGGACTCCGCACCGGGGAGCTGTTTTTT	NA	TRBV3-1/TRBV3-2	TRBJ2-2	NA
CASSQDGTGSYNEQFF	TGCGCCAGCAGCCAGGACGGGACAGGTTCCTACAATGAGCAGTTCTTC	NA	TRBV4-1	TRBJ2-1	TRBD1
CASSSLYPPSNYTGELFF	TGTGCCAGCAGCTCTTTATACCCTCCCTCCAACTACACCGGGGAGCTGTTTTTT	NA	TRBV7-9	TRBJ2-2	NA